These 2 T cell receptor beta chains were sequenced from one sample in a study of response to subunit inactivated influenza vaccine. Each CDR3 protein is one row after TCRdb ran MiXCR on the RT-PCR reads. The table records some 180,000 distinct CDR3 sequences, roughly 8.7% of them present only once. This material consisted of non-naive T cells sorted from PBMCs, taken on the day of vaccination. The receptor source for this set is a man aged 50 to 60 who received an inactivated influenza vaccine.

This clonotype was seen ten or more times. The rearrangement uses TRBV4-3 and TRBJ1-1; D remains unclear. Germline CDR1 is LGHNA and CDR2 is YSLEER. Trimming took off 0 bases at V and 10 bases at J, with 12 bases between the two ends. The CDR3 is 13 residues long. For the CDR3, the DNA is TGCGCCAGCAGCCAAGAGGGAGGATCGGCAGCTTTCTTT. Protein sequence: CASSQEGGSAAFF.

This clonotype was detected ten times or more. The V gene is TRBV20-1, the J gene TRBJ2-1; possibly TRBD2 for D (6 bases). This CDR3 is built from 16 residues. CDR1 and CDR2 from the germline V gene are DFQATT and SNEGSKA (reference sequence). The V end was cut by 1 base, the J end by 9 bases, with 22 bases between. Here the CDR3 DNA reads TGCAGTGCTAGAGTGGGACTCCCGCAAAACCGCGTTGAGCAGTTCTTC. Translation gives CSARVGLPQNRVEQFF.